This entry lists 13 T cell receptor beta chains sequenced from one sample in a study of blood T cell repertoires in COVID-19. Profiling relied on immunoSEQ multiplex PCR, and the TCRdb table lists in-frame clones only, not all of them. Of tens of thousands of clones detected, approximately 79% appear once; the ten largest clones hold approximately 58%. Sequenced input: peripheral blood. Receptor source: a woman aged 80 or over with acute or convalescent COVID-19.

This chain connects TRBV7-8 to TRBJ2-2; D is perhaps TRBD1 (5 bases). From germline, CDR1 is SGHVS and CDR2 FQNEAQ. Between the trimmed V and J ends, which lost 1 base and 2 bases, there was a span of 8 bases. The CDR3 sequence is 15 residues long. CDR3 DNA sequence: TGTGCCAGCAGCTTAGGGACACTAAACACCGGGGAGCTGTTTTTT. This translates into CASSLGTLNTGELFF.

This clone was observed once. The genes are TRBV19 and TRBJ2-1; 7 nucleotides align to TRBD1. With V trimmed by 1 base and J by 0 bases, 3 bases remained unmatched. The CDR3 is made up of 16 amino acids. Germline-derived CDR1 and CDR2 are LNHDA and SQIVND (reference sequence). The CDR3: CASSIAGQTSYNEQFF. DNA of the CDR3: TGTGCCAGTAGTATAGCGGGACAGACCTCCTACAATGAGCAGTTCTTC.

The gene calls are TRBV7-3 and TRBJ1-2; 8 nucleotides line up with TRBD1. CDR1 and CDR2 (germline): SGHTA, FQGTGA. The ends lost 1 base at V and 7 bases at J; junction bases unmatched: 5. There are 14 residues in the CDR3. CDR3 protein: CASSLIGQGGGYTF. The CDR3 DNA is TGTGCCAGCAGCTTAATAGGACAGGGTGGTGGCTACACCTTC.

This clone was picked up one time. The V gene is TRBV4-3, the J gene TRBJ2-3; D is possibly TRBD1 (5 bases). CDR1 LGHNA and CDR2 YSLEER come from the germline V gene. Trimming left V 0 bases short and J 6 bases short, with 7 bases between. CDR3 length: 13 residues. This chain's CDR3 is CASSQEKGDTQYF. The CDR3 DNA reads TGCGCCAGCAGCCAAGAAAAGGGGGATACGCAGTATTTT.

This clone was detected only a few times. DNA of the CDR3: TGTGCCAGCAGCGTAGAAGCGGGCACCGGGGAGCTGTTTTTT. Its translation is CASSVEAGTGELFF. This chain links TRBV9 with TRBJ2-2, with a weak D call TRBD2 (6 bases). The CDR3 totals 14 residues. Deletions cut 0 bases from V and 4 bases from J, with 7 bases between. Germline CDR1 and CDR2: SGDLS and YYNGEE.

This chain connects TRBV10-2 to TRBJ2-5, with TRBD2 matching 13 bases. V trimming: 5 bases; J trimming: 5 bases; junction bases outside the gene matches: 5. The CDR3 has 15 amino acids. Looked up from germline, CDR1 is WSHSY and CDR2 is SAAADI. The CDR3 region has the DNA TGCGCCAGCAGTCGGACTAGCGGGGGAGAGGAGACCCAGTACTTC. It encodes CASSRTSGGEETQYF.

J is TRBJ1-5 and V is TRBV27, with 8 bases matching TRBD1. After removal of 3 bases from V and 3 bases from J, the junction contained 7 bases not matched to a gene. Germline-derived CDR1 and CDR2 are MNHEY and SMNVEV (reference sequence). CDR3 length: 16 residues. CDR3 DNA sequence: TGTGCCAGCAGTTTCTCGGGACAGGCTTACAATCAGCCCCAGCATTTT. It specifies CASSFSGQAYNQPQHF.

V is TRBV6-5 and J is TRBJ1-5; D ambiguous. The germline V and J ends were trimmed by 5 bases and 9 bases, with 11 bases remaining between them. Germline values: CDR1 MNHEY, CDR2 SVGAGI. The CDR3 is 12 residues long. CDR3 amino acids: CASSPPRGPQHF. The CDR3 coding sequence is TGTGCCAGCAGTCCCCCCCGGGGGCCCCAGCATTTT.

The chain links TRBV6-5 to TRBJ1-5, with 9 bases lining up with TRBD1. With 6 bases clipped from V and 6 bases from J, the junction kept 6 bases outside the gene matches. The CDR3 has 14 residues. In germline, CDR1 is MNHEY, CDR2 SVGAGI. The CDR3 loop is CASRDGTGSQPQHF. For the CDR3, the DNA is TGTGCCAGCAGAGACGGGACAGGGAGTCAGCCCCAGCATTTT.

This chain links TRBV6-6 with TRBJ1-3; 7 bases align to TRBD1. The CDR3 runs 13 residues. Germline V gene lookup returns CDR1 MNHNY and CDR2 SVGAGI (reference sequence). The V segment lost 5 bases and the J segment 4 bases; nucleotides outside the gene matches: 2. CDR3 coding DNA: TGTGCCAGCAGTATACAGGGGGGAAACACCATATATTTT. Amino acids: CASSIQGGNTIYF.

This chain uses TRBV15 with TRBJ1-2, with 7 nucleotides matching TRBD1. CDR1 is LNHNV and CDR2 is YYDKDF in the germline V gene (reference sequence). This CDR3 has 16 residues. Losses at the gene ends were 1 base for V and 8 bases for J; bases not matched to a gene: 13. CDR3 DNA: TGTGCCACCAGCAGAGGGGGCTCATCGACAGGGATCGGCTACACCTTC. Protein product: CATSRGGSSTGIGYTF. Variable domain in full (rest from reference TRBV15 and TRBJ1-2): DAMVIQNPRYQVTQFGKPVTLSCSQTLNHNVMYWYQQKSSQAPKLLFHYYDKDFNNEADTPDNFQSRRPNTSFCFLDIRSPGLGDTAMYLCATSRGGSSTGIGYTFGSGTRLTVV.

The J gene is TRBJ1-6, the V gene TRBV10-3; TRBD1 is a possible D gene (5 bases). The germline V gene has CDR1 ENHRY and CDR2 SYGVKD. The CDR3 length is 14 residues. Trimming took 4 bases from V and 7 from J, leaving 11 bases between them. CDR3 sequence (DNA): TGTGCCATCAGTGCCGACAGATTCAATTCACCCCTCCACTTT. It is translated as CAISADRFNSPLHF.

This sequence joins TRBV15 and TRBJ1-2, with no clear D. Germline V gene data show CDR1 as LNHNV and CDR2 as YYDKDF (reference sequence). Trimming took off 0 bases at V and 5 bases at J, with 16 bases between the two ends. This CDR3 region has 16 residues. CDR3 sequence: CATSRDLAGSLYGYTF. CDR3 coding DNA: TGTGCCACCAGCAGAGATCTGGCAGGATCACTTTATGGCTACACCTTC.